The text below deals with one T cell receptor (beta chain). Its antigen is not known. Cells that had been cultured for about 10 days were the source of isolated CD4+ T cells. The sample comes from a study of vaccination effects on CD4 cells after COVID-19. Trimming cost V 5 bases and J 1 base, with 21 bases left between them. Germline lookup yields CDR1 LNHDA and CDR2 SQIVND (reference sequence). The CDR3 contains 18 residues. Sequencing used immunoSEQ multiplex PCR; TCRdb keeps in-frame clones, though not all of them. The table records 50,000 to 70,000 clones, 70% to 85% of them present only once. The chain recombines TRBV19 with TRBJ1-3; D perhaps matches TRBD1 (6 bases). Sample: CD4+ T cells from PBMCs cultured without peptide, taken before COVID-19 vaccination. This TCR came from a human donor who had a prior SARS-CoV-2 infection. The CDR3 nucleotides read TGTGCCAGTAGTCCAAGGGGGACTTCAGGGGTGTCTGGAAACACCATATATTTT. Translated: CASSPRGTSGVSGNTIYF.